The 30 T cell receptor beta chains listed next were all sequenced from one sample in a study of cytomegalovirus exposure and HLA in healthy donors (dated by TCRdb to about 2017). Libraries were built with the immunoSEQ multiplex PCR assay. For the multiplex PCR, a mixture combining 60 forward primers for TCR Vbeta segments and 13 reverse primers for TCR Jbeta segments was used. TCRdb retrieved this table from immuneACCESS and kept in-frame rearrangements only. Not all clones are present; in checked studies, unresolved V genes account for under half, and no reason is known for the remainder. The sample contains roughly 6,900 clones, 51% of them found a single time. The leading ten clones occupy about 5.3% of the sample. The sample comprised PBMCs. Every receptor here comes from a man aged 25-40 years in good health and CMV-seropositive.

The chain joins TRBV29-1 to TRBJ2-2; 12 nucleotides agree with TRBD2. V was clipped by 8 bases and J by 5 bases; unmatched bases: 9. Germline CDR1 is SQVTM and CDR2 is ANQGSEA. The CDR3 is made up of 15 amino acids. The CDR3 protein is CSTRLAGDQTGELFF. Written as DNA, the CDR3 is TGCAGCACCCGACTAGCGGGAGATCAAACCGGGGAGCTGTTTTTT.

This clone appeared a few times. The CDR3 region is CASSSGGEKLFF. Here the CDR3 DNA reads TGTGCCAGCAGCTCGGGGGGGGAAAAACTGTTTTTT. The chain couples TRBV7-2 to TRBJ1-4; D perhaps matches TRBD1 (5 bases). V dropped 4 bases and J dropped 8 bases, with 8 bases sitting between them. This CDR3 comprises 12 residues. Per germline, CDR1 SGHTA and CDR2 FQGNSA.

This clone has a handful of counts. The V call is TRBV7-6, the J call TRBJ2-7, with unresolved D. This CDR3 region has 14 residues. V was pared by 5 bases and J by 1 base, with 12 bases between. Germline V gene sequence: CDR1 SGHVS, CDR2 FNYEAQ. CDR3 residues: CASSPAVVSYEQYF. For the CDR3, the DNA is TGTGCCAGCAGCCCGGCGGTAGTTTCCTACGAGCAGTACTTC.

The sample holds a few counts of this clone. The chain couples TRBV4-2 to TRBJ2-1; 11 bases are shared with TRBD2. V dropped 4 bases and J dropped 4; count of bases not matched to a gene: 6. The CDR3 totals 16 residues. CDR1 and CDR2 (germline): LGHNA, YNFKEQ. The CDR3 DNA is TGTGCCAGCAGCCCTCTGACTAGCGGGGTTTACAATGAGCAGTTCTTC. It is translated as CASSPLTSGVYNEQFF.

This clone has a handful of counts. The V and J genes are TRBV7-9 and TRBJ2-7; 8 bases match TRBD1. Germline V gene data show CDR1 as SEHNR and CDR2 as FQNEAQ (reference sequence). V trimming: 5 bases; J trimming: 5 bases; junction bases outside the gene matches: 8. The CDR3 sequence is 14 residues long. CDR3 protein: CASSDTTGVDEQYF. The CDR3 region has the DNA TGTGCCAGCAGCGATACGACAGGGGTGGACGAGCAGTACTTC.

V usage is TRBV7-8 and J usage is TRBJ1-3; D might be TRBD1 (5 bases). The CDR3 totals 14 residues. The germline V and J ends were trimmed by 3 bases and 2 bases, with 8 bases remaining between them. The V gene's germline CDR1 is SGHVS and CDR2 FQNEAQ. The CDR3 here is CASSFRETGNTIYF. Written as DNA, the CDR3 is TGTGCCAGCAGCTTCAGGGAAACTGGAAACACCATATATTTT.

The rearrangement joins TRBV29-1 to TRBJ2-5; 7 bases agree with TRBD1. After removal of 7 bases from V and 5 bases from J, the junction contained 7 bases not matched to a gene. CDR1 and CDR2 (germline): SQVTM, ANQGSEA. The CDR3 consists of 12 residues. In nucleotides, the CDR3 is TGCAGCGCCCCGGACAGGCAGGAGACCCAGTACTTC. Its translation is CSAPDRQETQYF.

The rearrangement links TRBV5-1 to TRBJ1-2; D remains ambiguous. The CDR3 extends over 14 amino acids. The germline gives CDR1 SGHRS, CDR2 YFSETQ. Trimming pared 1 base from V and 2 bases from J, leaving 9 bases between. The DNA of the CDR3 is TGCGCCAGCAGCTTGACAGAAACCAACTATGGCTACACCTTC. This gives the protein CASSLTETNYGYTF. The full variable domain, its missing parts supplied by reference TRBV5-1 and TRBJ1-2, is KAGVTQTPRYLIKTRGQQVTLSCSPISGHRSVSWYQQTPGQGLQFLFEYFSETQRNKGNFPGRFSGRQFSNSRSEMNVSTLELGDSALYLCASSLTETNYGYTFGSGTRLTVV.

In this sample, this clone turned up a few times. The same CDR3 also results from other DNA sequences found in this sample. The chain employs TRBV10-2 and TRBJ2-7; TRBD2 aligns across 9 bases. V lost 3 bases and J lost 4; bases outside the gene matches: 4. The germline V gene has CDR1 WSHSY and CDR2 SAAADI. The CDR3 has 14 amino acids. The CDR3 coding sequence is TGCGCCAGCAGTGATAGCGGGAGCGGGTACGAGCAGTACTTC. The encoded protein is CASSDSGSGYEQYF.

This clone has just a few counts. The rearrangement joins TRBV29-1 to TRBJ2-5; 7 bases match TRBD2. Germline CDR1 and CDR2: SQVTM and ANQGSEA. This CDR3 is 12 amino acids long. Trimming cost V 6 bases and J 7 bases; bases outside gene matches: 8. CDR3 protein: CSVESGMGTQYF. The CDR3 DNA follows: TGCAGCGTGGAGAGCGGGATGGGGACCCAGTACTTC.

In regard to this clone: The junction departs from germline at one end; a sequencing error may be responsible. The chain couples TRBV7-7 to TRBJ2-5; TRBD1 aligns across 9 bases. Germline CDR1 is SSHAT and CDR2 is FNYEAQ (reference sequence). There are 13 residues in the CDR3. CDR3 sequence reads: CASSDRGQETQYF. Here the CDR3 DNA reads TGTGCTAGCAGCGACAGGGGGCAAGAGACCCAGTACTTC.

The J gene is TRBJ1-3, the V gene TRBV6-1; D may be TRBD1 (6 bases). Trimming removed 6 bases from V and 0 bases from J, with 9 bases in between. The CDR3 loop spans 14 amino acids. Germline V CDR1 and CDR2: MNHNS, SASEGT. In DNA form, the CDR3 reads TGTGCCAGCAGACAACAGGGCTCTGGAAACACCATATATTTT. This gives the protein CASRQQGSGNTIYF.

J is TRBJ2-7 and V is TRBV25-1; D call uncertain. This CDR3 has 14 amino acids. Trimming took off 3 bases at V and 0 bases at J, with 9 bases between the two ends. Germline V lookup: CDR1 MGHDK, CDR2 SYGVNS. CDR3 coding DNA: TGTGCCAGCAGTGAGCGCGGAAGCTCCTACGAGCAGTACTTC. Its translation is CASSERGSSYEQYF.

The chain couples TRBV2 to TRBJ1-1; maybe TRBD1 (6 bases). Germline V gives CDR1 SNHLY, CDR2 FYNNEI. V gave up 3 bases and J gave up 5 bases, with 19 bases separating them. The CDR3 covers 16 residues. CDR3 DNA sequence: TGTGCCAGCAGTGAGTCTATTGGTCCAGGGGAAACTGAAGCTTTCTTT. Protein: CASSESIGPGETEAFF.

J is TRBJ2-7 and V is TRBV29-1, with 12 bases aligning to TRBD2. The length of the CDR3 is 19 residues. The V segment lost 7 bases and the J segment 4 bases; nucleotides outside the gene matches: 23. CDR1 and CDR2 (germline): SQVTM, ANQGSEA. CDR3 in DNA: TGCAGCGCTATTGGGGCCCTAAATATACTAGCGGGAGGTTTATACGAGCAGTACTTC. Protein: CSAIGALNILAGGLYEQYF.

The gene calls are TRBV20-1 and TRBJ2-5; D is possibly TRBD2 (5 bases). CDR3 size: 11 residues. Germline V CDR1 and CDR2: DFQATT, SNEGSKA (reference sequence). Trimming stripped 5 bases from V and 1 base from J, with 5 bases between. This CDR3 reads CSAGSQETQYF. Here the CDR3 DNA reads TGCAGTGCTGGGAGCCAAGAGACCCAGTACTTC.

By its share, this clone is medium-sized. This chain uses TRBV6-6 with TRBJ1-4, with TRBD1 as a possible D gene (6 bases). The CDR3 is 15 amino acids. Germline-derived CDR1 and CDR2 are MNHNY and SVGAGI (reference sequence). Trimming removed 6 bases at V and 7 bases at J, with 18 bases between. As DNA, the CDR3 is TGTGCCAGCAGCAGTCCGACGGGGGGCTTTGAAAAACTGTTTTTT. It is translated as CASSSPTGGFEKLFF.

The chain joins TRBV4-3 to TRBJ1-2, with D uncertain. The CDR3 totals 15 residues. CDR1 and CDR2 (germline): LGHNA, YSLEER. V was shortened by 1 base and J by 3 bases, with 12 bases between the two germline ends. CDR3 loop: CASSQAREPYYGYTF. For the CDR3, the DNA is TGCGCCAGCAGCCAAGCTAGAGAGCCGTACTATGGCTACACCTTC.

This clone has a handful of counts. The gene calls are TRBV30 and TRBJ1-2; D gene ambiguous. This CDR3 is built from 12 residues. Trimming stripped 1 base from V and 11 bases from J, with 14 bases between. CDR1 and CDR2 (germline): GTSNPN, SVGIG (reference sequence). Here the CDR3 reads CAWSELPGGYTF. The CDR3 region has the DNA TGTGCCTGGAGTGAATTACCTGGAGGGTACACCTTC.

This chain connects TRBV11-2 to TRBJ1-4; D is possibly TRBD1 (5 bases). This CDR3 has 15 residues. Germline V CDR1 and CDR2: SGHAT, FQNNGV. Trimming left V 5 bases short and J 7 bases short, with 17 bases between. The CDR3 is CASSLRQGEREKLFF. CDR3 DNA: TGTGCCAGCAGCCTCCGTCAGGGCGAACGTGAAAAACTGTTTTTT.

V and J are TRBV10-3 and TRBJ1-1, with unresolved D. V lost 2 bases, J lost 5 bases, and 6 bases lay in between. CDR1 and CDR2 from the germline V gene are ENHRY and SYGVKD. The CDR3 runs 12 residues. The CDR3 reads CAISEGLTEAFF. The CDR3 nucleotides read TGTGCCATCAGTGAGGGACTAACTGAAGCTTTCTTT.

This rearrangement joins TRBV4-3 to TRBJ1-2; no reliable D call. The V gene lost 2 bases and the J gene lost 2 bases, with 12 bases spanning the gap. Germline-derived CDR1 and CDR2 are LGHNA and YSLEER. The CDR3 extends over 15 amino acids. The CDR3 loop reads CASSQKYRGNYGYTF. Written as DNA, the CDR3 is TGCGCCAGCAGCCAAAAGTATCGAGGAAACTATGGCTACACCTTC.

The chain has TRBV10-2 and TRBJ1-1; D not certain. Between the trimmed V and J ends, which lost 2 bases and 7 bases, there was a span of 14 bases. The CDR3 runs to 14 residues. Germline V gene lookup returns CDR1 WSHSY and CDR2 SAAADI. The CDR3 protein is CASSEPRHDYEAFF. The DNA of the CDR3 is TGCGCCAGCAGTGAGCCAAGACACGATTATGAAGCTTTCTTT.

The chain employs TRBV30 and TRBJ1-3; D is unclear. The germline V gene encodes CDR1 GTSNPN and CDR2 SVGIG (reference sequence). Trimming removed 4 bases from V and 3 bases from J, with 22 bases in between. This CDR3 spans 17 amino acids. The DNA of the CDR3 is TGTGCCTGGAAAGGGTCGGGAAGAGCGGAGGTTGGAAACACCATATATTTT. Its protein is CAWKGSGRAEVGNTIYF.

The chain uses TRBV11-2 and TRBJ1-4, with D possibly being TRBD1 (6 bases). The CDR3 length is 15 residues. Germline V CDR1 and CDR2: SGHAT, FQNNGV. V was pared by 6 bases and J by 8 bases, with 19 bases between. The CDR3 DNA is TGTGCCAGCAGATCCACAGGGATCCTTGGGGAAAAACTGTTTTTT. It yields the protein CASRSTGILGEKLFF.

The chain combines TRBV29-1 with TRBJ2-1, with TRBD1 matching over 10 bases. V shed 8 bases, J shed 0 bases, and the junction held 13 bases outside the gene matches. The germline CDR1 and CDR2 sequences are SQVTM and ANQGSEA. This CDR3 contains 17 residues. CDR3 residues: CSCRDRGPFSSYNEQFF. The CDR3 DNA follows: TGCAGCTGCCGGGACAGGGGTCCCTTTAGCTCCTACAATGAGCAGTTCTTC.

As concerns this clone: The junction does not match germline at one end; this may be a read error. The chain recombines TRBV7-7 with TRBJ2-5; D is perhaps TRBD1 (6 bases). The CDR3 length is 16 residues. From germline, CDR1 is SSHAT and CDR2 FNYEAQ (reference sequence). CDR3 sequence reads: CASSLALRTDDRTQYF. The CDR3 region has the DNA TGTGCTAGCAGCTTAGCGCTCAGGACAGACGATCGGACCCAGTACTTC.

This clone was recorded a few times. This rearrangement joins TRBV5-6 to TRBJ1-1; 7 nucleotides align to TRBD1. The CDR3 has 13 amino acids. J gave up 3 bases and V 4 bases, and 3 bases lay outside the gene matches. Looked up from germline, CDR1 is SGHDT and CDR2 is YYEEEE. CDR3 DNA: TGTGCCAGCAGCCGACAGGGCTACACTGAAGCTTTCTTT. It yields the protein CASSRQGYTEAFF.

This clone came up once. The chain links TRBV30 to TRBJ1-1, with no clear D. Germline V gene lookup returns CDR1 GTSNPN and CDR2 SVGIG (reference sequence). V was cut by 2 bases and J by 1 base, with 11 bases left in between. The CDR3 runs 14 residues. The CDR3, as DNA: TGTGCCTGGAGTAGTGTCAGTCAGAACACTGAAGCTTTCTTT. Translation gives CAWSSVSQNTEAFF.

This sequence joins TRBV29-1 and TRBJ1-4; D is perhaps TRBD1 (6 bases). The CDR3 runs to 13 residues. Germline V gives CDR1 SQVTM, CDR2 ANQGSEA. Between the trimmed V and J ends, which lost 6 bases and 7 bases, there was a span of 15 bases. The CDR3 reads CSVMGHRGEKLFF. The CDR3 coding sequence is TGCAGCGTAATGGGACACCGAGGTGAAAAACTGTTTTTT.